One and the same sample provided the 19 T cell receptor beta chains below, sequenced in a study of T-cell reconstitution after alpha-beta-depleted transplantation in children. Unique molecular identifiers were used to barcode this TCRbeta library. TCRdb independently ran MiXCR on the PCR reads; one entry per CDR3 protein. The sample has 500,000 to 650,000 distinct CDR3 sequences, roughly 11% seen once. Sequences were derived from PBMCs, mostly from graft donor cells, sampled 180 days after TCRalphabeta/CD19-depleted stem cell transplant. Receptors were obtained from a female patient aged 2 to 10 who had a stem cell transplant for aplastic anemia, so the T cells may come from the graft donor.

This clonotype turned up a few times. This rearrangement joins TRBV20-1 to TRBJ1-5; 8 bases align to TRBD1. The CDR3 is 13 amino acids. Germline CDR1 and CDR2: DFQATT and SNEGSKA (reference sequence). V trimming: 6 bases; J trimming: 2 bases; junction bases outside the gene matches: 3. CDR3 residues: CSATGQGNQPQHF. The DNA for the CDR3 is TGCAGTGCCACGGGACAGGGCAATCAGCCCCAGCATTTT.

The CDR3 here is CASSLQAGENTGELFF. DNA for the CDR3: TGTGCCAGCAGCTTACAAGCGGGGGAGAACACCGGGGAGCTGTTTTTT. The rearrangement links TRBV11-2 to TRBJ2-2; 8 nucleotides line up with TRBD2. The CDR3 consists of 16 residues. Germline V gene lookup returns CDR1 SGHAT and CDR2 FQNNGV. J was trimmed by 1 base and V by 2 bases; bases with no gene match: 3.

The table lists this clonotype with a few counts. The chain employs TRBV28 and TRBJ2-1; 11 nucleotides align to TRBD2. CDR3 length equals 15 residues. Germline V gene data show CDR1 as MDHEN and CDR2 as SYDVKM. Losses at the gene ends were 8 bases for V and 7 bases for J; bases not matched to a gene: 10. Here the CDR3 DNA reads TGTGCCAGCGGGGGACTAGCGGAGGGATTAAATGAGCAGTTCTTC. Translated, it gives CASGGLAEGLNEQFF.

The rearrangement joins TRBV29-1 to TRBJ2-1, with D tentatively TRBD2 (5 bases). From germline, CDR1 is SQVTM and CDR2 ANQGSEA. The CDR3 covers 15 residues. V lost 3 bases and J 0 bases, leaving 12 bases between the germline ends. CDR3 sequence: CSVETGFSSYNEQFF. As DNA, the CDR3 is TGCAGCGTTGAGACGGGATTCAGCTCCTACAATGAGCAGTTCTTC.

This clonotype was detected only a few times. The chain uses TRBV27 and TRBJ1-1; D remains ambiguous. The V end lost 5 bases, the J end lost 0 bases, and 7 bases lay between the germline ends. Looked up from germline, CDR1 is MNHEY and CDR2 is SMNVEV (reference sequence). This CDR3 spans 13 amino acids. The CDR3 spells CASSPQLNTEAFF. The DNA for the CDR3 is TGTGCCAGCAGTCCGCAGTTGAACACTGAAGCTTTCTTT.

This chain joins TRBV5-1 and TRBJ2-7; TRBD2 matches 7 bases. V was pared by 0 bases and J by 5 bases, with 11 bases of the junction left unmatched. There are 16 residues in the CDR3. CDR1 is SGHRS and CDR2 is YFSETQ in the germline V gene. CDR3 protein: CASSLVAGRVVNEQYF. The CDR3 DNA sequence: TGCGCCAGCAGCTTGGTCGCAGGGAGGGTGGTAAACGAGCAGTACTTC.

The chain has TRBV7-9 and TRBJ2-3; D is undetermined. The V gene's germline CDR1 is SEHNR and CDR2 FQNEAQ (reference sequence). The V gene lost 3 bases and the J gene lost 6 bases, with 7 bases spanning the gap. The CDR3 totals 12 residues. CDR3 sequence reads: CASSFEVDTQYF. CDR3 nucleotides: TGTGCCAGCAGCTTTGAGGTGGATACGCAGTATTTT.

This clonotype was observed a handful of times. The CDR3 DNA reads as TGTGCCAGCAGCCATCAGGCAAGGTGGGGAAATGAAAAACTGTTTTTT. It specifies CASSHQARWGNEKLFF. The V and J genes are TRBV27 and TRBJ1-4; D gene ambiguous. Per the germline V gene, CDR1 is MNHEY and CDR2 is SMNVEV (reference sequence). V was pared by 6 bases and J by 5 bases, with 19 bases between. This CDR3 comprises 16 residues.

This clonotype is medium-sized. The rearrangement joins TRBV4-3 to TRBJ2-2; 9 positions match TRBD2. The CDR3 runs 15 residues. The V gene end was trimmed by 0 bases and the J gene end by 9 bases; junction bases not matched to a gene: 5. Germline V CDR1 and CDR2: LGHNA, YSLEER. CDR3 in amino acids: CASSQEGLALRELFF. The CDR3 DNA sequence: TGCGCCAGCAGCCAAGAGGGACTAGCCTTAAGGGAGCTGTTTTTT.

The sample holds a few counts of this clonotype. The CDR3: CSASRRAGIRQETQYF. The CDR3 region has the DNA TGCAGTGCCAGCAGGAGGGCAGGGATCCGCCAAGAGACCCAGTACTTC. J is TRBJ2-5 and V is TRBV20-1; possibly TRBD2 for D (6 bases). Germline CDR1 is DFQATT and CDR2 is SNEGSKA (reference sequence). V dropped 6 bases and J dropped 1 base, with 21 bases sitting between them. The CDR3 loop spans 16 amino acids.

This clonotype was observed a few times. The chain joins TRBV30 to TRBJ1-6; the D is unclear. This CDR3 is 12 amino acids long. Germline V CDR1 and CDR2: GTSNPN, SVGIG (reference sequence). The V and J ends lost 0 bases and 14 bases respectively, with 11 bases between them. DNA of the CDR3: TGTGCCTGGAGTGTAGCTTCCTCGGCCCTCCACTTT. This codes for CAWSVASSALHF.

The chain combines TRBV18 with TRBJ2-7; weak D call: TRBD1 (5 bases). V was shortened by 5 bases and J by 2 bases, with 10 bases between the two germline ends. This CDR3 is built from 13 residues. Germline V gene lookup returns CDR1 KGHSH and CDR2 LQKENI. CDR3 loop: CASSSDSPYEQYV. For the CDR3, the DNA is TGTGCCAGCTCATCTGACAGCCCCTACGAGCAGTACGTC.

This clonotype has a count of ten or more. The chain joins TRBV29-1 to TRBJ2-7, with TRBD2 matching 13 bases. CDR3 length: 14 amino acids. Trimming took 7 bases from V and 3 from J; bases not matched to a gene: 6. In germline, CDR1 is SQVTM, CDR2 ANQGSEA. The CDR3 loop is CSAGTSGANYEQYF. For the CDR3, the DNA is TGCAGCGCCGGGACTAGCGGGGCAAACTACGAGCAGTACTTC.

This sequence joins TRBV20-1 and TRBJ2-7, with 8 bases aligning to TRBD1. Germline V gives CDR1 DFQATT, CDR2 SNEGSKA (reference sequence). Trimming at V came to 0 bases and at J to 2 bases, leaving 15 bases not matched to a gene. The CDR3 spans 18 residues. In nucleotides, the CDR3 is TGCAGTGCTAGAGATCCTTATATGGGCGACAGGGGACCCTACGAGCAGTACTTC. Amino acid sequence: CSARDPYMGDRGPYEQYF.

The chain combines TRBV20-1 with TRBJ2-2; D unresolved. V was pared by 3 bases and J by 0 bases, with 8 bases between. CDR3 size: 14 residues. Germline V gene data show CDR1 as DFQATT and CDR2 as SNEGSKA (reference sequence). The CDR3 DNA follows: TGCAGTGCTAGGACCCGGGCGAACACCGGGGAGCTGTTTTTT. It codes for CSARTRANTGELFF.

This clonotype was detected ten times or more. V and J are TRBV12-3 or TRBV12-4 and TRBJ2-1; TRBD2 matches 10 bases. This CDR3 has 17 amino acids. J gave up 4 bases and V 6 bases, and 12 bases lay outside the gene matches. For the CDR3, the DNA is TGTGCCAGCAGGCCGCTTCGGGGTAGCGGGAGGTACAATGAGCAGTTCTTC. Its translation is CASRPLRGSGRYNEQFF.

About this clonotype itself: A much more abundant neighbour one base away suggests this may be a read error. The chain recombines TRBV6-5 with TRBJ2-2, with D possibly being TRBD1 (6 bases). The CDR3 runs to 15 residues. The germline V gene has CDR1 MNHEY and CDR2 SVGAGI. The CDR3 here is CASSSWTANTGEPFF. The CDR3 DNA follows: TGTGCCAGCAGTTCTTGGACAGCGAACACCGGGGAGCCGTTTTTT.

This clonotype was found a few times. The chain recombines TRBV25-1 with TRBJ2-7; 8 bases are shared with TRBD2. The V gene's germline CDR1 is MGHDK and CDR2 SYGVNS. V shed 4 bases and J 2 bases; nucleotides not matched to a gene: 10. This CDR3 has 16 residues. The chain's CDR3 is CASSGRTSRPPYEQYF. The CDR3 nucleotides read TGTGCCAGCAGTGGCCGGACTAGCCGTCCTCCCTACGAGCAGTACTTC.

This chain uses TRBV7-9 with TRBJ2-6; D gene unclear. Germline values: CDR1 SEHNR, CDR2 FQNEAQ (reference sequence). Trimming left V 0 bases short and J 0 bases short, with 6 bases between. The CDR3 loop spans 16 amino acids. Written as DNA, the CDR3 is TGTGCCAGCAGCTTAGCTGTCAGCTCTGGGGCCAACGTCCTGACTTTC. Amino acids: CASSLAVSSGANVLTF. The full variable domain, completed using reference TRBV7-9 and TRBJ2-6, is DTGVSQNPRHKITKRGQNVTFRCDPISEHNRLYWYRQTLGQGPEFLTYFQNEAQLEKSRLLSDRFSAERPKGSFSTLEIQRTEQGDSAMYLCASSLAVSSGANVLTFGAGSRLTVL.